This T cell receptor beta chain came from a study of post-analysis software for immune sequencing data. The wider study: The disease courses spanned relapsing-remitting, secondary progressive and progressive-relapsing forms of multiple sclerosis. Notes on the study in general: Same-batch samples co-clustered strongly by F measure. Relative to controls, patients had five TRBV segments at higher frequency, with TRBV5-6, TRBV5-1 and TRBV20-1 among these. Significantly decreased normalized Chao1 diversity was recorded for multiple sclerosis patients relative to controls.

Germline assignment: CDR1 SQVTM and CDR2 ANQGSEA. The V end was cut by 5 bases, the J end by 5 bases, with 10 bases between. This CDR3 comprises 13 residues. cDNA libraries of TCR beta carried unique molecular identifiers. TCRdb analysed the PCR reads with MiXCR anew, one entry per CDR3 protein. The table has under 650,000 distinct CDR3 sequences, roughly 46% seen once. This clonotype has a handful of counts. Its antigen is undetermined. The chain recombines TRBV29-1 with TRBJ1-6; D gene ambiguous. Sequencing input: blood. This sequence originates from a girl aged 5-17 years with multiple sclerosis. DNA of the CDR3: TGCAGCGTTCTGATCATCCATAATTCACCCCTCCACTTT. This gives the protein CSVLIIHNSPLHF.